A selection of T cell receptor beta chains follows, all from one sample in a study of cytomegalovirus exposure and HLA in healthy donors. Clones were sequenced by immunoSEQ multiplex PCR, and TCRdb holds only the in-frame ones, with some missing. The sample lists about 160,000 clones, around 88% occurring once. The sequenced material came from PBMCs. All receptors derive from a woman aged 18-29 years in good health and CMV-seronegative. CDR3s include the opening cysteine and the closing phenylalanine or tryptophan. The order of the fields is D gene, clone size, V gene, J gene, CDR3 protein, CDR3 DNA. The D gene is left open where the match is weak. Clone size, where shown, is once, few, many, or a class for clones that have expanded.

TRBD1,NA,TRBV9,TRBJ1-4,CASSVAGTGGEKLFF,TGTGCCAGCAGCGTAGCTGGGACAGGAGGGGAAAAACTGTTTTTT
TRBD1,NA,TRBV5-4,TRBJ2-7,CASSPRTGGNEQYF,TGTGCCAGCAGCCCCCGGACAGGGGGAAACGAGCAGTACTTC
NA,NA,TRBV10-2,TRBJ2-7,CASRQKEQYF,TGCGCCAGCAGGCAGAAGGAGCAGTACTTC
TRBD1,NA,TRBV5-1,TRBJ1-4,CASRPGQLNEKLFF,TGCGCCAGCAGACCGGGACAGCTTAATGAAAAACTGTTTTTT
NA,medium-sized,TRBV11-3,TRBJ2-1,CASSLGGQVDEQFF,TGTGCCAGCAGCTTGGGCGGGCAGGTCGATGAGCAGTTCTTC
NA,NA,TRBV5-1,TRBJ1-3,CASRTDRSSGNTIYF,TGCGCCAGCAGAACCGACAGGAGCTCTGGAAACACCATATATTTT
TRBD1,once,TRBV18,TRBJ2-4,CASSPGTGMKNIQYF,TGTGCCAGCTCGCCAGGGACAGGGATGAAAAACATTCAGTACTTC
NA,NA,TRBV10-3,TRBJ2-1,CATLGLARLDEQFF,TGTGCCACCCTCGGACTGGCCCGTTTGGATGAGCAGTTCTTC
TRBD2,NA,TRBV5-8,TRBJ2-5,CASSLNGGLSETQYF,TGTGCCAGCAGCTTGAATGGGGGACTATCAGAGACCCAGTACTTC
NA,NA,TRBV14,TRBJ1-1,CASTAGLNTEAFF,TGTGCCAGCACGGCGGGGCTGAACACTGAAGCTTTCTTT
TRBD1,NA,TRBV7-9,TRBJ1-1,CASSLRGTGIAGLNTEAFF,TGTGCCAGCAGTTTAAGAGGGACAGGGATCGCCGGACTGAACACTGAAGCTTTCTTT
NA,once,TRBV5-1,TRBJ1-1,CASSLRVGTSAEAFF,TGCGCCAGCAGCTTGAGGGTGGGGACTTCAGCTGAAGCTTTCTTT
NA,NA,TRBV13,TRBJ2-2,CASSFRDRGLTGELFF,TGTGCCAGCAGCTTCCGAGACCGGGGACTTACCGGGGAGCTGTTTTTT
NA,NA,TRBV9,TRBJ1-1,CASSVAPAGNTEAFF,TGTGCCAGCAGCGTAGCTCCTGCAGGGAACACTGAAGCTTTCTTT
TRBD1,few,TRBV19,TRBJ1-2,CASSTTGGSHYGYTF,TGTGCCAGTAGTACGACAGGGGGGTCCCACTATGGCTACACCTTC
NA,NA,TRBV5-1,TRBJ1-1,CASRGNRRGTEAFF,TGCGCCAGCAGGGGTAACAGAAGGGGCACTGAAGCTTTCTTT
TRBD2,NA,TRBV2,TRBJ2-3,CASRGLAGGSILTDTQYF,TGTGCCAGCAGAGGACTAGCGGGGGGCTCCATTCTAACAGATACGCAGTATTTT
NA,few,TRBV9,TRBJ2-1,CASSVSDYNEQFF,TGTGCCAGCAGCGTTTCAGACTACAATGAGCAGTTCTTC
NA,NA,TRBV4-2,TRBJ1-2,CASSPEGAGDYGYTF,TGTGCCAGCAGCCCCGAAGGGGCAGGAGATTATGGCTACACCTTC
NA,NA,TRBV19,TRBJ2-1,CASSTIPSVYNEQFF,TGTGCCAGTAGTACCATTCCCTCGGTCTACAATGAGCAGTTCTTC
TRBD1,many,TRBV13,TRBJ2-7,CASSLGLREQGASYEQYF,TGTGCCAGCAGCTTAGGCCTTCGAGAACAGGGGGCTTCCTACGAGCAGTACTTC
TRBD1,NA,TRBV18,TRBJ2-5,CASSPTTGTGFETQYF,TGTGCCAGCTCACCTACGACAGGGACAGGTTTTGAGACCCAGTACTTC
TRBD1,NA,TRBV5-5,TRBJ1-6,CASSLYRTGNSPLHF,TGTGCCAGCAGCTTGTACAGGACAGGGAATTCACCCCTCCACTTT
TRBD2,once,TRBV6-6,TRBJ2-1,CASSITGTSGRNEQFF,TGTGCCTCCTCAATAACCGGAACTAGCGGGAGGAATGAGCAGTTCTTC
NA,NA,TRBV7-2,TRBJ1-1,CASSLLPGAGTEAFF,TGTGCCAGCAGCTTATTACCTGGGGCGGGGACTGAAGCTTTCTTT
NA,NA,TRBV5-5,TRBJ1-2,CASSLMGKYTF,TGTGCCAGCAGCTTAATGGGCAAATACACCTTC
TRBD2,NA,TRBV7-2,TRBJ2-5,CASSLRREGETQYF,TGTGCCAGCAGCTTAAGGCGGGAGGGGGAGACCCAGTACTTC
TRBD2,NA,TRBV7-9,TRBJ2-3,CASSLEGPSGITDTQYF,TGTGCCAGCAGCTTAGAGGGGCCTAGCGGGATCACAGATACGCAGTATTTT
TRBD2,NA,TRBV10-3,TRBJ2-1,CAISGRTSGSSSYNEQFF,TGTGCCATCAGTGGGCGAACTAGCGGGAGTAGCTCCTACAATGAGCAGTTCTTC
NA,NA,TRBV7-2,TRBJ2-1,CASRFRGSPYNEQFF,TGTGCCAGCAGATTCAGGGGTAGCCCTTACAATGAGCAGTTCTTC
TRBD2,NA,TRBV18,TRBJ2-3,CASSPQVAGTQYF,TGTGCCAGCTCACCACAAGTAGCGGGTACGCAGTATTTT
TRBD1,NA,TRBV5-8,TRBJ1-1,CASTLAGQYTEAFF,TGTGCCAGCACCCTTGCGGGACAGTACACTGAAGCTTTCTTT
NA,once,TRBV9,TRBJ2-7,CASSVEPQGSYEQYF,TGTGCCAGCAGCGTAGAGCCTCAGGGATCCTACGAGCAGTACTTC
TRBD1,NA,TRBV5-1,TRBJ1-2,CASSLAWGEGGTGNGYTF,TGCGCCAGCAGCTTGGCGTGGGGCGAAGGAGGGACAGGGAATGGCTACACCTTC
NA,NA,TRBV4-1,TRBJ2-7,CASSQVGGISEQYF,TGCGCCAGCAGCCAAGTGGGCGGGATAAGCGAGCAGTACTTC
TRBD1,NA,TRBV6-1,TRBJ1-4,CASSEKTGGNEKLFF,TGTGCCAGCAGTGAAAAGACAGGGGGTAATGAAAAACTGTTTTTT
NA,NA,TRBV14,TRBJ2-1,CASSPHWSGGEFF,TGTGCCAGCAGCCCCCATTGGTCGGGGGGCGAGTTCTTC
TRBD2,NA,TRBV19,TRBJ2-7,CASSITGGGDEQYF,TGTGCCAGTAGTATAACGGGGGGTGGGGACGAGCAGTACTTC
NA,NA,TRBV19,TRBJ1-5,CASSIVLSNQPQHF,TGTGCCAGTAGTATAGTCCTTAGCAATCAGCCCCAGCATTTT
NA,NA,TRBV2,TRBJ1-4,CASRSFEGSTTNEKLFF,TGTGCCAGCAGATCTTTCGAGGGTAGCACAACTAATGAAAAACTGTTTTTT